This TCR beta chain originates from a study of T cell responses to AZD1222 COVID-19 vaccine (dated by TCRdb to the early 2020s). Study-wide context: TCR sequencing covered over 230 trial participants: 200 to 220 given two doses of AZD1222 and approximately 26 given two doses of MenACWY control vaccine. Enrollment into the trials was organized by age into subgroups of 18-55, 56-69 and 70-plus years, and those subgroups contained about 150, 27 and 61 TCR-sequenced participants, respectively. What the research found in general, with its limitations: The vaccine-associated CD4 TCRs covered the entire spike protein, and the dominant responses fell in regions 160-218 and 743-854. Only five to seven AZD1222 recipients were SARS-CoV-2 seropositive at baseline, limiting conclusions about previously exposed vaccinees. In the small 56-69-year group, the increase in depth fell short of significance, most likely because of low power. Participants were mostly white British, with more females than males. The authors suggested clonal diversity may have been underestimated. Epitopes outside the regions mutated in the B.1.351 and B.1.1.7 variants were reportedly recognized by nearly half of the unique spike-specific TCRs. Because no day 14 peak-response samples were available, the repertoires could be characterized only after the peak T cell response. After two AZD1222 doses, both the breadth and the depth of spike-specific TCRs were significantly higher than at day 0 and than in MenACWY recipients.

As regards this clone: Its target antigen remains unknown. No much larger clone is present one base from it, and per-base qualities are unavailable.

The CDR3 regions of human TCRbeta chains were subjected to immunosequencing. On the authors' methods: TCRs in the repertoires were compared against a reference library of SARS-CoV-2-specific TCRs that had been generated with the MIRA antigen-specificity platform. Breadth meant the fraction of unique TCRs that were SARS-CoV-2-associated, whereas depth meant the fraction of total T cells that were SARS-CoV-2-associated. Each spike-specific TCR was assigned to its reactive spike region and to a CD4 or CD8 class using the MIRA data. Log10-transformed breadth and depth values were compared by one-way ANOVA with Sidak's multiple comparisons tests. TCRdb obtained this table from immuneACCESS and retained in-frame rearrangements with V and J assigned. These tables miss some clones; where compared with another copy, unresolved V genes account for less than half of the shortfall, and the remainder is unexplained. The DNA gave D and trimming, while V, J and clone size come from that table. Counted in this sample were approximately 150,000 clones; less than 95% of them appeared once. The top ten clones comprise approximately 6.3% of the sample.

The germline V gene (reference sequence) specifies MNHEY as CDR1 and SMNVEV as CDR2. The CDR3 runs 16 residues from the cysteine to the phenylalanine. Only CDR3 DNA remains: 48 bases, in frame from the first base. V is trimmed back by 6 bases and J by 5 bases, and the junction contains 10 bases that no gene match accounts for. The label giving this sample's time point can be read as: about 28 days (+/-7) after the second vaccine dose. AZD1222 recipients whose second dose came at about 4 weeks and those whose second dose came at about 12 weeks were combined into one group, since spike-specific TCR depth and breadth did not differ between the two schedules. The vaccinee samples were drawn from two UK trials, COV001 and COV002, one of which was a single-blind randomized controlled phase 2/3 trial testing AZD1222 (ChAdOx1 nCoV-19) in healthy adults. For TCRbeta chain sequencing, PBMC samples from trial participants were taken at day 0 and at day 28 after the second dose.

The receptor was derived from an adult who received the AZD1222 COVID-19 vaccine. Source: peripheral blood, taken 28 days after the second AZD1222 dose. The chain was built from TRBV27 and TRBJ2-1; 10 central nucleotides agree with TRBD1. The base sequence is TGTGCCAGCAGGCTACACCGGGACAGGGGTGACAATGAGCAGTTCTTC. It translates as CASRLHRDRGDNEQFF.